The rows below give T cell receptor beta chains drawn from one sample of a study of beta chain features in type 1 diabetes. Some clones are missing from TCRdb's copy, which holds only in-frame ones; the method was immunoSEQ multiplex PCR. The data hold approximately 150,000 clones, with roughly 60% observed a single time. Sequencing was performed on naive CD4+ T cells from blood. These receptors came from a man younger than 45 with type 1 diabetes. Each CDR3 is given with its conserved first and last residue. The D gene is left open where the match is weak. Only some rows state a clone size, as once, few, many or a class for expanded clones.

V	D	J	size	DNA	CDR3
TRBV29-1	-	TRBJ2-1	few	TGCAGCGTTGACTACACGGGCCAAGGGTATGAGCAGTTCTTC	CSVDYTGQGYEQFF
TRBV11-2	-	TRBJ2-4	-	TGTGCCAGCAGCTTAGTACTGGCTTTAGCCAAAAACATTCAGTACTTC	CASSLVLALAKNIQYF
TRBV29-1	TRBD1	TRBJ2-5	-	TGCAGCGTTCCCCCAGGGGGCAACGTTGGAGAGACCCAGTACTTC	CSVPPGGNVGETQYF
TRBV30	-	TRBJ2-1	-	TGTGCCTGGTCTCGGGGTGAGCAGTTCTTC	CAWSRGEQFF
TRBV7-2	-	TRBJ2-1	-	TGTGCCAGCAGCGTAACCGGGACTGGCGATGAGCAGTTCTTC	CASSVTGTGDEQFF
TRBV7-2	TRBD1	TRBJ2-3	-	TGTGCCAGCAGCTGGGGGACAGGCAGCACAGATACGCAGTATTTT	CASSWGTGSTDTQYF
TRBV4-3	TRBD2	TRBJ2-5	-	TGCGCCAGCAGCCATTTTGGGACTAGCGGGGACCAAGAGACCCAGTACTTC	CASSHFGTSGDQETQYF
TRBV11-2	TRBD1	TRBJ2-5	-	TGTGCCAGCAGCTTAGGACAGGGAGAGACCCAGTACTTC	CASSLGQGETQYF
TRBV29-1	TRBD1	TRBJ2-3	-	TGCAGCGTTGGGGTTGGGACAGGGGAAGATACGCAGTATTTT	CSVGVGTGEDTQYF
TRBV29-1	TRBD2	TRBJ2-3	-	TGCAGCGTTTCCCCCGGACTAGCGGGGGGCACAGATACGCAGTATTTT	CSVSPGLAGGTDTQYF
TRBV9	TRBD1	TRBJ1-3	once	TGTGCCAGCAGCGTCGGGACAGTCTCTGGAAACACCATATATTTT	CASSVGTVSGNTIYF
TRBV16	-	TRBJ2-3	-	TGTGCCAGCAGCCAATCGGGCGGGGTGAATACGCAGTATTTT	CASSQSGGVNTQYF
TRBV9	-	TRBJ1-2	-	TGTGCCAGCAGCACCATAACGGATGGCTACACCTTC	CASSTITDGYTF
TRBV7-2	-	TRBJ2-1	-	TGTGCCAGCAGCTTAGTCGGTTGGGGTGAGCAGTTCTTC	CASSLVGWGEQFF
TRBV19	-	TRBJ1-1	few	TGTGCCAGTAGTACCGGACCGAACACTGAAGCTTTCTTT	CASSTGPNTEAFF
TRBV6-5	TRBD1	TRBJ2-7	few	TGTGCCAGCAGTTTCGGGACAGGGGGTAGTGAGCAGTACTTC	CASSFGTGGSEQYF
TRBV6-5	TRBD2	TRBJ2-7	-	TGTGCCAGCACTGGGACTAGCGGTTACGAGCAGTACTTC	CASTGTSGYEQYF
TRBV7-9	TRBD1	TRBJ2-5	-	TGTGCCAGCAGCCGAGGACAGGGGGTATCGGAGACCCAGTACTTC	CASSRGQGVSETQYF
TRBV4-1	-	TRBJ2-6	-	TGCGCCAGCAGCCAAGAATTCTGGAGGGCGTCTGGGGCCAACGTCCTGACTTTC	CASSQEFWRASGANVLTF
TRBV7-9	-	TRBJ2-7	-	TGTGCCAGCAGCTTTCGTAGTACCTACGAGCAGTACTTC	CASSFRSTYEQYF
TRBV10-3	-	TRBJ2-7	-	TGTGCCATCAGGCAGGACTCACACTACGAGCAGTACTTC	CAIRQDSHYEQYF
TRBV14	-	TRBJ2-7	-	TGTGCCAGCAGCCAAGTCAGGTACGAGCAGTACTTC	CASSQVRYEQYF
TRBV29-1	TRBD2	TRBJ2-3	-	TGCAGCGTTGAAGCAAGCGGGGATAGCACAGATACGCAGTATTTT	CSVEASGDSTDTQYF
TRBV12-5	-	TRBJ2-6	-	TGTGCTAGTGGTTGGGTTCACTCTGGGGCCAACGTCCTGACTTTC	CASGWVHSGANVLTF
TRBV7-9	TRBD2	TRBJ2-5	-	TGTGCCAGCAGCCCGCGGACTAGCGCGGGGCAAGAGACCCAGTACTTC	CASSPRTSAGQETQYF
TRBV10-3	-	TRBJ2-5	few	TGTGCCATCAGTGTCACGATATTGGAGGAGACCCAGTACTTC	CAISVTILEETQYF
TRBV7-8	TRBD1	TRBJ1-6	-	TGTGCCAGCAGCATAGGACAGGGGCCCTATAATTCACCCCTCCACTTT	CASSIGQGPYNSPLHF
TRBV14	TRBD1	TRBJ2-7	-	TGTGCCAGCAGCCTTCTGACAGGGGACGGGTACGAGCAGTACTTC	CASSLLTGDGYEQYF
TRBV18	-	TRBJ2-5	-	TGTGCCAGCTCACCGGGGTCGCGAGAAGAGACCCAGTACTTC	CASSPGSREETQYF
TRBV5-4	TRBD2	TRBJ2-5	few	TGTGCCAGCAGACCCGGGACTAGCGGGGGTGAGACCCAGTACTTC	CASRPGTSGGETQYF
TRBV29-1	-	TRBJ1-2	-	TGCAGCGTTGAAGACCTTCTCCGGGAGAGCTACACCTTC	CSVEDLLRESYTF
TRBV11-2	TRBD1	TRBJ2-3	-	TGTGCCAGCAGCTTTTGGGGACAGGGGCCAGATACGCAGTATTTT	CASSFWGQGPDTQYF
TRBV10-3	TRBD1	TRBJ1-1	few	TGTGCCATCAGGGGACAGTGGAGCAAGAACACTGAAGCTTTCTTT	CAIRGQWSKNTEAFF
TRBV7-9	-	TRBJ2-5	-	TGTGCCAGCAGCTTGGCCAGTTATAAGACCCAGTACTTC	CASSLASYKTQYF
TRBV6-5	-	TRBJ2-3	once	TGTGCCAGCAGTTACTCAGAGGGAGGAACAGATACGCAGTATTTT	CASSYSEGGTDTQYF
TRBV9	-	TRBJ1-6	-	TGTGCCAGCAGCGCCACCCCGAACGGAGACCGGAAACTCCACTTT	CASSATPNGDRKLHF
TRBV18	-	TRBJ2-2	-	TGTGCCAGCTCACCACCAGGGCTTCTCGGGGAGCTGTTTTTT	CASSPPGLLGELFF
TRBV9	TRBD2	TRBJ2-7	few	TGTGCCAGCAGCAGGGGACTAGCGGGATCGAGCTCCTACGAGCAGTACTTC	CASSRGLAGSSSYEQYF
TRBV9	-	TRBJ2-5	-	TGTGCCAGCAGCGTCTCCGGGCTCCGACAAGAGACCCAGTACTTC	CASSVSGLRQETQYF
TRBV7-2	-	TRBJ2-1	-	TGTGCCAGCAGCTCCTCTAATTACAATGAGCAGTTCTTC	CASSSSNYNEQFF
TRBV2	-	TRBJ1-1	-	TGTGCCAGCAGTAATACGCGATCGAGCACTGAAGCTTTCTTT	CASSNTRSSTEAFF
TRBV14	TRBD1	TRBJ2-1	-	TGTGCCAGCACCGATCTGGGGACAGGGTTAAATGAGCAGTTCTTC	CASTDLGTGLNEQFF
TRBV29-1	-	TRBJ2-3	few	TGCAGCGTTGAAGAGTCGGAGGGAGATACGCAGTATTTT	CSVEESEGDTQYF
TRBV13	-	TRBJ1-6	few	TGTGCCAGCAGCCCGATCCGGGGGAATTCACCCCTCCACTTT	CASSPIRGNSPLHF
TRBV29-1	TRBD1	TRBJ2-1	few	TGCAGCGTTGACAGGGACAGGGTTTACAATGAGCAGTTCTTC	CSVDRDRVYNEQFF
TRBV2	-	TRBJ2-1	-	TGTGCCAGCTTCGAAGGTCACTTTAATGAGCAGTTCTTC	CASFEGHFNEQFF
TRBV2	TRBD1	TRBJ2-7	-	TGTGCCAGCAGTGAAGGCAGGGGGCTTTACTACGAGCAGTACTTC	CASSEGRGLYYEQYF
TRBV29-1	-	TRBJ1-2	few	TGCAGCGTTGAGGGTTCCTATGCTTATGGCTACACCTTC	CSVEGSYAYGYTF
TRBV28	TRBD2	TRBJ2-7	-	TGTGCCAGCAGTTTCTCGGGGGGATCCTACGAGCAGTACTTC	CASSFSGGSYEQYF
TRBV2	TRBD1	TRBJ1-2	-	TGTGCCAGCAGTGCCGGGACAGGATCTAGTGGCTACACCTTC	CASSAGTGSSGYTF
TRBV5-1	TRBD2	TRBJ2-3	few	TGCGCCAGCAGCGGTACTAGCGGTGTCACAGATACGCAGTATTTT	CASSGTSGVTDTQYF
TRBV11-2	-	TRBJ1-2	-	TGTGCCAGCAGCGCAGGGGATGGCTACACCTTC	CASSAGDGYTF